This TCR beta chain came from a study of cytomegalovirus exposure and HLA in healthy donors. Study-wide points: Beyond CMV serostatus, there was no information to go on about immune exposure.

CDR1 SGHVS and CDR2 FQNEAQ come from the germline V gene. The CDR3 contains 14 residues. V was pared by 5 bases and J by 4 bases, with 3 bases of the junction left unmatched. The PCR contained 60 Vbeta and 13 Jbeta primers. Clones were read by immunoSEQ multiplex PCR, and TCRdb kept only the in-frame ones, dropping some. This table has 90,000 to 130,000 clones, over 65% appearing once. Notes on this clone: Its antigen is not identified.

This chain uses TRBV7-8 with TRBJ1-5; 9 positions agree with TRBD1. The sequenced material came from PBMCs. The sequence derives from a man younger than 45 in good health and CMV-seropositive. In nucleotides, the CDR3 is TGTGCCAGCAGCCTAGGACAGGGGAATCAGCCCCAGCATTTT. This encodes CASSLGQGNQPQHF.